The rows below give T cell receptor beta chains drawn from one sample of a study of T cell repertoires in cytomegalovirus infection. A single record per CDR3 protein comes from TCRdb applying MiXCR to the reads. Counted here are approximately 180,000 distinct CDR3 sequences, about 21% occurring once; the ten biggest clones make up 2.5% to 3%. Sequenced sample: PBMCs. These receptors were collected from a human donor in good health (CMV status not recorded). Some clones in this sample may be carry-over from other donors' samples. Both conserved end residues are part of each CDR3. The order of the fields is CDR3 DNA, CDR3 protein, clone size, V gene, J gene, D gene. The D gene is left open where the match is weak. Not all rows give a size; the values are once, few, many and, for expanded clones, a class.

DNA: TGTGCCAGCAGCCTTATAGCGGGTATCGACTACGAGCAGTACTTC; CDR3: CASSLIAGIDYEQYF; size: few; V: TRBV7-3; J: TRBJ2-7; D: TRBD2
DNA: TGTGCCAGCAGACCGACAGGGGCGTCTGGAAACACCATATATTTT; CDR3: CASRPTGASGNTIYF; size: once; V: TRBV6-6; J: TRBJ1-3; D: TRBD1
DNA: TGTGCCAGCAGTTTAGGACGGGACAGCTCCTACGAGCAGTACTTC; CDR3: CASSLGRDSSYEQYF; size: few; V: TRBV28; J: TRBJ2-7; D: TRBD1
DNA: TGTGCCAGCAGCTTAGACCCAGGGACGACTGAAGCTTTCTTT; CDR3: CASSLDPGTTEAFF; size: few; V: TRBV11-2; J: TRBJ1-1; D: .
DNA: TGTGCCAGCAGCCTCCCCGGGACCAAGAAGAATGAGCAGTTCTTC; CDR3: CASSLPGTKKNEQFF; size: .; V: TRBV28; J: TRBJ2-1; D: .
DNA: TGTGCCAGCAGAGGACAGGGTTATAGCAATCAGCCCCAGCATTTT; CDR3: CASRGQGYSNQPQHF; size: few; V: TRBV2; J: TRBJ1-5; D: TRBD1
DNA: TGTGCCAGCAGCTTAGGTGTCCACGGGGAGCTGTTTTTT; CDR3: CASSLGVHGELFF; size: many; V: TRBV7-2; J: TRBJ2-2; D: .
DNA: TGTGCCAGCTGGAAAGGGGGCGCGAATTGGGGACTTGACGAGCAGTACTTC; CDR3: CASWKGGANWGLDEQYF; size: .; V: TRBV6-2/TRBV6-3; J: TRBJ2-7; D: .
DNA: TGTGCCAGCAGTTGGATAGCGGCCATTAATGAGCAGTTCTTC; CDR3: CASSWIAAINEQFF; size: many; V: TRBV28; J: TRBJ2-1; D: .
DNA: TGTGCCAGCAGCTTAGCGGCCGGGGAGCTGTTTTTT; CDR3: CASSLAAGELFF; size: many; V: TRBV7-8; J: TRBJ2-2; D: .
DNA: TGTGCCAGCTCACCAGGACAGAGCAATCAGCCCCAGCATTTT; CDR3: CASSPGQSNQPQHF; size: few; V: TRBV18; J: TRBJ1-5; D: .
DNA: TGCGCCAGCAGCCAAGACGCGAGCAATCAGCCCCAGCATTTT; CDR3: CASSQDASNQPQHF; size: .; V: TRBV4-3; J: TRBJ1-5; D: .
DNA: TGTGCCATCACAGCGGACGGCTCTAACTATGGCTACACCTTC; CDR3: CAITADGSNYGYTF; size: many; V: TRBV7-2; J: TRBJ1-2; D: .
DNA: TGTGCCAGCACTGGGACAGTCACTAACACTGAAGCTTTCTTT; CDR3: CASTGTVTNTEAFF; size: .; V: TRBV2; J: TRBJ1-1; D: TRBD1
DNA: TGTGCCAGCAGTGATAGGGACAGGGGATTGGAGACCCAGTACTTC; CDR3: CASSDRDRGLETQYF; size: many; V: TRBV12-3/TRBV12-4; J: TRBJ2-5; D: TRBD1
DNA: TGTGCCAGCAGCTTACGGGGGTACTACGAGCAGTACTTC; CDR3: CASSLRGYYEQYF; size: many; V: TRBV7-6; J: TRBJ2-7; D: .
DNA: TGCGCCAGCAGCCAAGAAGTCGTAGCGGGAGTAACCTACGAGCAGTACTTC; CDR3: CASSQEVVAGVTYEQYF; size: .; V: TRBV4-3; J: TRBJ2-7; D: TRBD2
DNA: TGTGCCAGCCGGAGTACAGGGGCCACTGAAGCTTTCTTT; CDR3: CASRSTGATEAFF; size: many; V: TRBV7-9; J: TRBJ1-1; D: TRBD1
DNA: TGTGCCAGCAGTTTAGACAGGGAGGATGAGCAGTTCTTC; CDR3: CASSLDREDEQFF; size: many; V: TRBV12-3/TRBV12-4; J: TRBJ2-1; D: .
DNA: TGTGCCACCTCAACGATGGACGGGACGGTAACTGAAGCTTTCTTT; CDR3: CATSTMDGTVTEAFF; size: .; V: TRBV10-3; J: TRBJ1-1; D: .
DNA: TGTGCCAGCAGTTACTCAGGACTACCCTACTCCTACGAGCAGTACTTC; CDR3: CASSYSGLPYSYEQYF; size: many; V: TRBV6-2/TRBV6-3; J: TRBJ2-7; D: .
DNA: TGTGCCACCAGCAGCGGGGGGGGTCGGGCGGGACTCGACCTTAAGGAGCAGTACTTC; CDR3: CATSSGGGRAGLDLKEQYF; size: few; V: TRBV15; J: TRBJ2-7; D: TRBD2
DNA: TGTGCCAGCTCAAACCAAAAAGGTTATGGCTACACCTTC; CDR3: CASSNQKGYGYTF; size: few; V: TRBV12-3/TRBV12-4; J: TRBJ1-2; D: .
DNA: TGTGCCAGCAGCTTGGGACAACCTGTGAGCGAGCAGTACTTC; CDR3: CASSLGQPVSEQYF; size: many; V: TRBV7-8; J: TRBJ2-7; D: .
DNA: TGTGCCAGCAGCTTAGACGGCAGGGACCAAGAGACCCAGTACTTC; CDR3: CASSLDGRDQETQYF; size: many; V: TRBV7-2; J: TRBJ2-5; D: .
DNA: TGCAGTGCCCCGGACAGGGTCTCCTACAATGAGCAGTTCTTC; CDR3: CSAPDRVSYNEQFF; size: .; V: TRBV20-1; J: TRBJ2-1; D: TRBD1
DNA: TGCGCCAGCAGCTTGGCCGAACCGAACACTGAAGCTTTCTTT; CDR3: CASSLAEPNTEAFF; size: few; V: TRBV5-1; J: TRBJ1-1; D: .
DNA: TGTGCCAGCAGCGTCGGAGCTAGCGGGCCCTACGAGCAGTACTTC; CDR3: CASSVGASGPYEQYF; size: .; V: TRBV28; J: TRBJ2-7; D: TRBD2
DNA: TGTGCCAGTAGTATGGGACAGGGTGGTGAGCAGTTCTTC; CDR3: CASSMGQGGEQFF; size: .; V: TRBV19; J: TRBJ2-1; D: TRBD1
DNA: TGTGCCAGCAGTTACGTAGGGGGTGGTGAAAAACTGTTTTTT; CDR3: CASSYVGGGEKLFF; size: few; V: TRBV6-6; J: TRBJ1-4; D: .
DNA: TGTGCCAGCAGCCAGACAGGGCTGGACACTGAAGCTTTCTTT; CDR3: CASSQTGLDTEAFF; size: many; V: TRBV14; J: TRBJ1-1; D: TRBD1
DNA: TGTGCCAGCAGCTACTCGGTTGAGTCCTACGAGCAGTACTTC; CDR3: CASSYSVESYEQYF; size: .; V: TRBV5-6; J: TRBJ2-7; D: .
DNA: TGCAGTGTACTCCTAGCGGGAGTTACAGATACGCAGTATTTT; CDR3: CSVLLAGVTDTQYF; size: few; V: TRBV20-1; J: TRBJ2-3; D: TRBD2
DNA: TGTGCCAGCAGCTTAAGGTTACCTATGACTGAAGCTTTCTTT; CDR3: CASSLRLPMTEAFF; size: .; V: TRBV7-8; J: TRBJ1-1; D: .
DNA: TGTGCCAGCATCGCTCCGGGACAGGTCCTAGGGGACTATGGCTACACCTTC; CDR3: CASIAPGQVLGDYGYTF; size: .; V: TRBV2; J: TRBJ1-2; D: TRBD1
DNA: TGTGCCATCAGTGCCGGAACCCGGGACACAACACAGGCCTTC; CDR3: CAISAGTRDTTQAF; size: .; V: TRBV10-3; J: TRBJ1-2; D: .
DNA: TGTGCCAGCAGTTTGGGGACAGGGGACAGACAGCCCCAGCATTTT; CDR3: CASSLGTGDRQPQHF; size: many; V: TRBV2; J: TRBJ1-5; D: TRBD1
DNA: TGTGCCAGCAGTATCGCCCGGAGCACTGAAGCTTTCTTT; CDR3: CASSIARSTEAFF; size: many; V: TRBV12-3/TRBV12-4; J: TRBJ1-1; D: .
DNA: TGTGCCAGCAGCCCCACGCGGACTGGTGAGCAGTTCTTC; CDR3: CASSPTRTGEQFF; size: few; V: TRBV7-2; J: TRBJ2-1; D: .
DNA: TGTGCCAGCAGCTTCGGTGACGGGCGCACAGATACGCAGTATTTT; CDR3: CASSFGDGRTDTQYF; size: many; V: TRBV7-9; J: TRBJ2-3; D: .
DNA: TGCGCCAGCAGCTTGGGGGACGGCGCACCCACAGATACGCAGTATTTT; CDR3: CASSLGDGAPTDTQYF; size: .; V: TRBV5-1; J: TRBJ2-3; D: .
DNA: TGTGCCAGCAGCCTCGGGACTAGCGGGAATGAGCAGTACTTC; CDR3: CASSLGTSGNEQYF; size: .; V: TRBV7-9; J: TRBJ2-7; D: TRBD2
DNA: TGTGCCAGCAGCCCGTCTAGCGGGGGCGGGGAGACCCAGTACTTC; CDR3: CASSPSSGGGETQYF; size: .; V: TRBV7-3; J: TRBJ2-5; D: TRBD2
DNA: TGCGCCAGCAGCCAAGATCGCGCCTACGAGCAGTACTTC; CDR3: CASSQDRAYEQYF; size: many; V: TRBV4-1; J: TRBJ2-7; D: .
DNA: TGCGCCAGCAGCTTGGATGGGGGCCCCTCGAACACCGGGGAGCTGTTTTTT; CDR3: CASSLDGGPSNTGELFF; size: .; V: TRBV5-1; J: TRBJ2-2; D: .
DNA: TGTGCCAGCAGTTTGAGGCAGGGGCCCACCGGGGAGCCGTTTTTT; CDR3: CASSLRQGPTGEPFF; size: .; V: TRBV12-3/TRBV12-4; J: TRBJ2-2; D: .
DNA: TGTGCCAGTAGATTGGACAGTTGGATGAACACTGAAGCTTTCTTT; CDR3: CASRLDSWMNTEAFF; size: few; V: TRBV19; J: TRBJ1-1; D: .
DNA: TGTGCCAGCAGCCCCCGGACTAGCGGCTCTAGCACAGATACGCAGTATTTT; CDR3: CASSPRTSGSSTDTQYF; size: few; V: TRBV7-9; J: TRBJ2-3; D: TRBD2
DNA: TGTGCCAGCACTTACGCTCGACTAGCCACGCCCGGGACGGAGACCCAGTACTTC; CDR3: CASTYARLATPGTETQYF; size: few; V: TRBV6-2/TRBV6-3; J: TRBJ2-5; D: TRBD2